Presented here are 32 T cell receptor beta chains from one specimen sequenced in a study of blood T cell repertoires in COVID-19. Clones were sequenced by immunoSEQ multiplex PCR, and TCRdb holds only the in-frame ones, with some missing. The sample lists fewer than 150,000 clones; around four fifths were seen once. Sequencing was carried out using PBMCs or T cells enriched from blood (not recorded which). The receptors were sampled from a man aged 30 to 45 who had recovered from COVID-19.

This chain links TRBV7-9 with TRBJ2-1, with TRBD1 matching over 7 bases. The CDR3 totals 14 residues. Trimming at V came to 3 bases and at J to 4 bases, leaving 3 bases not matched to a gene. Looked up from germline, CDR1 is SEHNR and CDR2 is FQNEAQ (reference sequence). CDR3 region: CASSLGRGYNEQFF. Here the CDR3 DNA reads TGTGCCAGCAGCTTGGGCAGGGGGTACAATGAGCAGTTCTTC.

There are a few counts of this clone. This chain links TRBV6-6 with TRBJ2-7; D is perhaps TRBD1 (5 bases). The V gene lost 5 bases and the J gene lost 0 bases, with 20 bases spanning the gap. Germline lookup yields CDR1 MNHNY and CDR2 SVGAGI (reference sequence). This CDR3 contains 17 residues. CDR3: CASSRSPGQSHSYEQYF. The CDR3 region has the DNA TGTGCCAGCAGTCGAAGCCCAGGACAATCGCACTCCTACGAGCAGTACTTC.

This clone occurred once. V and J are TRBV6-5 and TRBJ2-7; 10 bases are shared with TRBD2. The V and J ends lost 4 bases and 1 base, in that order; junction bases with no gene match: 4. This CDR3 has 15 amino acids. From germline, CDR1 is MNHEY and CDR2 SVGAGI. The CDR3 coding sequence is TGTGCCAGCAGTTTAGCAGCGGGAGGGTCCTACGAGCAGTACTTC. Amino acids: CASSLAAGGSYEQYF.

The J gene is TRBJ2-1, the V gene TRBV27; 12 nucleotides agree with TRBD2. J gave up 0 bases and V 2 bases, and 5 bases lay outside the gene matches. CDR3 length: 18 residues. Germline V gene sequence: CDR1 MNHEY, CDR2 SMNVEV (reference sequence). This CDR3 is CASSLGTSGQHSYNEQFF. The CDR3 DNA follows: TGTGCCAGCAGTTTAGGGACTAGCGGGCAACACTCCTACAATGAGCAGTTCTTC.

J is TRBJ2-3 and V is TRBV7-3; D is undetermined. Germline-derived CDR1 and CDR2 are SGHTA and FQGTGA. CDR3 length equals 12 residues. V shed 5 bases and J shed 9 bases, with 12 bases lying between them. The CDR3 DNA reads TGTGCCAGCAGCACCGGGTTTGGGACGCAGTATTTT. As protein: CASSTGFGTQYF.

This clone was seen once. CDR3 DNA: TGTGCCAGCAGTGCCCTTGGCCGAAACACCGGGGAGCTGTTTTTT. Its protein is CASSALGRNTGELFF. This chain joins TRBV2 and TRBJ2-2; D gene ambiguous. Germline V gene sequence: CDR1 SNHLY, CDR2 FYNNEI. The CDR3 spans 15 residues. V lost 4 bases and J lost 2, with 11 bases in between.

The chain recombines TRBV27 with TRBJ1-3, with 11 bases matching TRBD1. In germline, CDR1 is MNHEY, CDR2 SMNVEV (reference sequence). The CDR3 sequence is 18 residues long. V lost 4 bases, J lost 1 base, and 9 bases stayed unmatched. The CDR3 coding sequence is TGTGCCAGCAGTTCATCCGGGACAGGGGGTAATTCTGGAAACACCATATATTTT. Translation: CASSSSGTGGNSGNTIYF.

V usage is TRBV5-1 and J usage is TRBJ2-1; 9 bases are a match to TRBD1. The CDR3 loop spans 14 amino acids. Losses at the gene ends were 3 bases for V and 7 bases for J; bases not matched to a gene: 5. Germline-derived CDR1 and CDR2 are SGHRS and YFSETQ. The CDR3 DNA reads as TGCGCCAGCAGCTCCGGGACAGGGTCTAATGAGCAGTTCTTC. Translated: CASSSGTGSNEQFF.

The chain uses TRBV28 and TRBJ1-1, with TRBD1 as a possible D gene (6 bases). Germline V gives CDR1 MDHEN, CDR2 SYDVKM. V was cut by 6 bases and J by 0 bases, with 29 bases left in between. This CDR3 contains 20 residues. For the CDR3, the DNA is TGTGCCAGCAGGGTCAAGATCCGGGACATTGGATTCCGTATGAACACTGAAGCTTTCTTT. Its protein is CASRVKIRDIGFRMNTEAFF.

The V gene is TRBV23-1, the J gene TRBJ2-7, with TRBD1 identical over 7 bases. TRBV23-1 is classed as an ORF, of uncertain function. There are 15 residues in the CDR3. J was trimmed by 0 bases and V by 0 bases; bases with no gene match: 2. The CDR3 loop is CASSQSRDSSYEQYV. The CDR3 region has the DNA TGCGCCAGCAGTCAATCAAGGGACAGCTCCTACGAGCAGTACGTC.

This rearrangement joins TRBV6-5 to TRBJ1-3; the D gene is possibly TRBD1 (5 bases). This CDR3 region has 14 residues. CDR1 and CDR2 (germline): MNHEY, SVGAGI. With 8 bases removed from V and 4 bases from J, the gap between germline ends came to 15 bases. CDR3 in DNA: TGTGCCAGCCTTATGGGGGGTACAGGAAACACCATATATTTT. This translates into CASLMGGTGNTIYF.

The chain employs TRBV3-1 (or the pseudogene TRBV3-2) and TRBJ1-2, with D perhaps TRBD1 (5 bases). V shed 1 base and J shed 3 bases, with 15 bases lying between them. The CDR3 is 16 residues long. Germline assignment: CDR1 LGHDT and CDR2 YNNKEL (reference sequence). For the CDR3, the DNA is TGTGCCAGCAGCCAAGGAGGAGGGAGAGGGGACTATGGCTACACCTTC. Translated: CASSQGGGRGDYGYTF.

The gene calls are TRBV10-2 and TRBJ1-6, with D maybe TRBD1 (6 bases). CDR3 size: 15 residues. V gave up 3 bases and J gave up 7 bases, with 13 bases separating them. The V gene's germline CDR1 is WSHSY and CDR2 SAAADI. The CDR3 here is CASSDPHRDNSPLHF. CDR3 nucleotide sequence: TGCGCCAGCAGTGATCCACACAGGGACAATTCACCCCTCCACTTT.

This chain's CDR3 is CAISQTSGGSNEQFF. DNA for the CDR3: TGTGCCATCAGCCAGACTAGCGGGGGGAGCAATGAGCAGTTCTTC. The J gene is TRBJ2-1, the V gene TRBV10-3; 13 nucleotides agree with TRBD2. The CDR3 spans 15 residues. Per the germline V gene, CDR1 is ENHRY and CDR2 is SYGVKD. The ends lost 6 bases at V and 6 bases at J; junction bases unmatched: 5.

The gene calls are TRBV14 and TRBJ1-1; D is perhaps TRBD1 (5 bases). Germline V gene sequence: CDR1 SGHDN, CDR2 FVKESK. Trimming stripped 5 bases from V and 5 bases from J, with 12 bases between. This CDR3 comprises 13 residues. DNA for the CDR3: TGTGCCAGCAGCAAAACAGGAAGGACTGAAGCTTTCTTT. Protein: CASSKTGRTEAFF.

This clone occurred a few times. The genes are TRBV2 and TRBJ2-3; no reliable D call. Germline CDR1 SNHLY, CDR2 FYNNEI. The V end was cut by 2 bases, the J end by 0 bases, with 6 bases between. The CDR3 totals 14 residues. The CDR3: CASSERISTDTQYF. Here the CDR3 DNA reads TGTGCCAGCAGTGAACGTATCAGCACAGATACGCAGTATTTT.

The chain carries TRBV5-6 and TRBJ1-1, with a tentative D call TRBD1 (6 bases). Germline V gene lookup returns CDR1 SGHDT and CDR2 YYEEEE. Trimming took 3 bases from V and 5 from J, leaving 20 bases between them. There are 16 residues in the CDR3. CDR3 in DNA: TGTGCCAGCAGCTCGTATGACCGTTCAGGGGTTACTGAAGCTTTCTTT. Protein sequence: CASSSYDRSGVTEAFF.

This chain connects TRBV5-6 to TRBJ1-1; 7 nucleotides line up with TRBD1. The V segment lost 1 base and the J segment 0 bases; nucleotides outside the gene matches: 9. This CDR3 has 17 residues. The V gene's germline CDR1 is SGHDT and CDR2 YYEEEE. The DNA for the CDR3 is TGTGCCAGCAGCTTGTTTAGGACAGGCAACATGAACACTGAAGCTTTCTTT. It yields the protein CASSLFRTGNMNTEAFF. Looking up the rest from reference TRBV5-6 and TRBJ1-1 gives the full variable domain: DAGVTQSPTHLIKTRGQQVTLRCSPKSGHDTVSWYQQALGQGPQFIFQYYEEEERQRGNFPDRFSGHQFPNYSSELNVNALLLGDSALYLCASSLFRTGNMNTEAFFGQGTRLTVV.

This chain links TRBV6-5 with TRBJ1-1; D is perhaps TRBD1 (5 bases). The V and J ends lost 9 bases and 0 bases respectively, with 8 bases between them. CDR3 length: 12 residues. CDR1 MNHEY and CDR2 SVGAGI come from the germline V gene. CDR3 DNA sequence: TGTGCCAGTACAGGACTGAACACTGAAGCTTTCTTT. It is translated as CASTGLNTEAFF.

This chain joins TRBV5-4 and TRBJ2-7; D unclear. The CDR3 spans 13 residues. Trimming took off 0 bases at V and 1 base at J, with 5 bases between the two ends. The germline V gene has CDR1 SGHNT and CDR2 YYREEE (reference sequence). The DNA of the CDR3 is TGTGCCAGCAGCTTGGGGGCATCCTACGAGCAGTACTTC. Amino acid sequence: CASSLGASYEQYF.

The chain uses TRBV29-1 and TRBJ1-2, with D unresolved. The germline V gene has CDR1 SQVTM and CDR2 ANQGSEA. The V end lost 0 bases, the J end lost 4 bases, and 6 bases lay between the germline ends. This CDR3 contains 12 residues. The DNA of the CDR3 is TGCAGCGTTGAAGAGGGCAGCTATGGCTACACCTTC. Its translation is CSVEEGSYGYTF.

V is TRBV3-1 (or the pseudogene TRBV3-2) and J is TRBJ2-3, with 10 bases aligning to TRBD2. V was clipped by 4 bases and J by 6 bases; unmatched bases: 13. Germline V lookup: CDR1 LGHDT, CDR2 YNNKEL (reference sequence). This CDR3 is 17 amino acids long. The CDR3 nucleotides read TGTGCCAGCAGCCTCACACCCGGGACTAGCGCCCTGGATACGCAGTATTTT. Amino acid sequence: CASSLTPGTSALDTQYF.

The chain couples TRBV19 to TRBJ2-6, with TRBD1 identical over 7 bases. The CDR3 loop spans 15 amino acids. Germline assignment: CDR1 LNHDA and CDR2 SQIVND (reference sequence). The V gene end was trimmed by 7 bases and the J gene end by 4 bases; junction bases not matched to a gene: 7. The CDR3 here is CASKRQGYGANVLTF. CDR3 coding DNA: TGTGCCAGTAAAAGACAGGGTTACGGGGCCAACGTCCTGACTTTC.

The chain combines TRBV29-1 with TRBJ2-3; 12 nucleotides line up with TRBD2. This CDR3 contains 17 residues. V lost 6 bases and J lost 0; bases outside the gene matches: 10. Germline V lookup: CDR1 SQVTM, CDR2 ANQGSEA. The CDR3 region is CSVRLAGERSSTDTQYF. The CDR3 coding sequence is TGCAGCGTCCGACTAGCGGGAGAGAGGTCTAGCACAGATACGCAGTATTTT.

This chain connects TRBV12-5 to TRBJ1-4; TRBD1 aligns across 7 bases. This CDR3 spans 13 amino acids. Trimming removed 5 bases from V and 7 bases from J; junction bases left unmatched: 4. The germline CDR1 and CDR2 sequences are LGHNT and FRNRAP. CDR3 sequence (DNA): TGTGCTAGTGGTCGACAGGGCGGTGAAAAACTGTTTTTT. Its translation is CASGRQGGEKLFF.

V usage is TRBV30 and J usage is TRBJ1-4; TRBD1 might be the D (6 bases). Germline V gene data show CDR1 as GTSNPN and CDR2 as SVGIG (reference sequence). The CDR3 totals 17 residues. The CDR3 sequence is CAVSRGSQRPANEKLFF. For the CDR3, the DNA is TGTGCAGTCAGCAGGGGCTCTCAACGACCGGCCAATGAAAAACTGTTTTTT.

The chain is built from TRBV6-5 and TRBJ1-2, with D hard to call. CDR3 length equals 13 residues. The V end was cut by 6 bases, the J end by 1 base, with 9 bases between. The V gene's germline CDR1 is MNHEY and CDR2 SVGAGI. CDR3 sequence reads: CASSPGVNYGYTF. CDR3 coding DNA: TGTGCCAGCAGCCCCGGGGTTAACTATGGCTACACCTTC.

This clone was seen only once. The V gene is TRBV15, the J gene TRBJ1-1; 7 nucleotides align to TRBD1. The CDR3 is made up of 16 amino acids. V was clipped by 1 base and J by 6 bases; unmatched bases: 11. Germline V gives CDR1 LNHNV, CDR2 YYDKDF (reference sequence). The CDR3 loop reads CATSRAPEGQHAEAFF. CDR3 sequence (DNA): TGTGCCACCAGCAGAGCCCCCGAGGGACAGCATGCTGAAGCTTTCTTT.

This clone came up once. CDR3 bases: TGTGCCACCAGCAGAGATCAGTCCGGGTATCCGGAGCAGTTCTTC. The encoded protein is CATSRDQSGYPEQFF. The chain employs TRBV15 and TRBJ2-1, with unresolved D. The germline V gene encodes CDR1 LNHNV and CDR2 YYDKDF (reference sequence). V was clipped by 0 bases and J by 10 bases, with 16 bases between them. The CDR3 covers 15 residues.

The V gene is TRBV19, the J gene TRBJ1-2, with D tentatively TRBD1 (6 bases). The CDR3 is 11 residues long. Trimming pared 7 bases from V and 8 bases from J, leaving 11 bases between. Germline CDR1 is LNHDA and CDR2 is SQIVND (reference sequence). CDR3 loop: CASKRQEGYTF. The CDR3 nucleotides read TGTGCCAGTAAAAGACAGGAGGGCTACACCTTC. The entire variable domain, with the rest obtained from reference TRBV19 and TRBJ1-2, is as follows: DGGITQSPKYLFRKEGQNVTLSCEQNLNHDAMYWYRQDPGQGLRLIYYSQIVNDFQKGDIAEGYSVSREKKESFPLTVTSAQKNPTAFYLCASKRQEGYTFGSGTRLTVV.

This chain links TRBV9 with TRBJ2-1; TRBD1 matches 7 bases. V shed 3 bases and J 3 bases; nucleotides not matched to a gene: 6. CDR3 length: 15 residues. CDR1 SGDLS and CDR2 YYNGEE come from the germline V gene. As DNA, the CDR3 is TGTGCCAGCAGCGCACTCCGGGACAGCTACAATGAGCAGTTCTTC. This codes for CASSALRDSYNEQFF.

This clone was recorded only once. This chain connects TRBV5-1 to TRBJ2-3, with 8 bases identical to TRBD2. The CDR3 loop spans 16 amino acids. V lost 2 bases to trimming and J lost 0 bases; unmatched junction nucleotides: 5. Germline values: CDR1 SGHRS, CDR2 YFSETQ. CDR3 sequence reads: CASSFSVAGSTDTQYF. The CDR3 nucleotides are TGCGCCAGCAGCTTTTCGGTAGCGGGAAGCACAGATACGCAGTATTTT.